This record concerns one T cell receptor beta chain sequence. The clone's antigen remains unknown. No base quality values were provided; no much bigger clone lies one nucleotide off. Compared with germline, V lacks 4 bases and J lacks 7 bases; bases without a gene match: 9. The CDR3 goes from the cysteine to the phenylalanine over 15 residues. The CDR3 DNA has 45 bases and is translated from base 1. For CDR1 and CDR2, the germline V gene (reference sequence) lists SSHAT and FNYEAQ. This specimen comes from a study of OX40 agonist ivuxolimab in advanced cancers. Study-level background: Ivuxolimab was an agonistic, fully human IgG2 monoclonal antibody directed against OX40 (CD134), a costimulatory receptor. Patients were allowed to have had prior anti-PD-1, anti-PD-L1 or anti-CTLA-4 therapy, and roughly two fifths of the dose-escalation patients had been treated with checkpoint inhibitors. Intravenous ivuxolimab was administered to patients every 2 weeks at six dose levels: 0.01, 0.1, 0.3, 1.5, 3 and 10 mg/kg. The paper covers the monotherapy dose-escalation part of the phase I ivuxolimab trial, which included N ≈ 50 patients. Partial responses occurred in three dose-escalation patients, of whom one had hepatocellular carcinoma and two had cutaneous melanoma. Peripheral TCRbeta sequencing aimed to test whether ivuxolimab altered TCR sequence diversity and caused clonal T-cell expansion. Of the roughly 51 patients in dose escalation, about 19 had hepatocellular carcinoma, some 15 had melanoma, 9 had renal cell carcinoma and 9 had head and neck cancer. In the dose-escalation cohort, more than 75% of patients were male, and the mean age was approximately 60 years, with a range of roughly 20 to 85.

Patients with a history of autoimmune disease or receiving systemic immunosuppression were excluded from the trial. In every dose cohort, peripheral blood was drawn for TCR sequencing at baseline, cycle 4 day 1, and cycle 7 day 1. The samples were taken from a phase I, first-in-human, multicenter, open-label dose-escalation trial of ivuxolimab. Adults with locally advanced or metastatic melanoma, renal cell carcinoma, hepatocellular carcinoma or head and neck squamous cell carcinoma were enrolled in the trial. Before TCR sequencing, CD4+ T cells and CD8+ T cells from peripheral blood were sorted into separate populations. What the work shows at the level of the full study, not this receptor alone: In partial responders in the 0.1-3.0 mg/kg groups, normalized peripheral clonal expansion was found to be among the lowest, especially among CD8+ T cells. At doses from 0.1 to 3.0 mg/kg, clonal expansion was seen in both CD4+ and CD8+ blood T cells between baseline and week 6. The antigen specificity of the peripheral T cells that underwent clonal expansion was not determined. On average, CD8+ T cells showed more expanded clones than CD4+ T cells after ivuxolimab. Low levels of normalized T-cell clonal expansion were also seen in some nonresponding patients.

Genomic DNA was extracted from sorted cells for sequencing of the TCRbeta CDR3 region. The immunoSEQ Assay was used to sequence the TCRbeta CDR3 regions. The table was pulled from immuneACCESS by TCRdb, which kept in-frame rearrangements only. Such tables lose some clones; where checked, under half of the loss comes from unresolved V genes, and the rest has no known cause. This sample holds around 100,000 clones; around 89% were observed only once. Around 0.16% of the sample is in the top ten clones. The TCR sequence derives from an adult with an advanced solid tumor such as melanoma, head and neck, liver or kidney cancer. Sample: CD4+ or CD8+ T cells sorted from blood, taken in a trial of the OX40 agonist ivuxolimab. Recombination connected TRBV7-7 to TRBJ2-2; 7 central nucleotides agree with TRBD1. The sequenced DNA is TGTGCCAGCAGCTCTTTGGACAGGCCGGGCGGGGAGCTGTTTTTT. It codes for CASSSLDRPGGELFF.